This T cell receptor beta chain was documented in a study of OX40 agonist ivuxolimab in advanced cancers. The overall study: All patients had ivuxolimab intravenously every 2 weeks at 0.01 to 10 mg/kg.

In germline, CDR1 is SGHDT, CDR2 YYEEEE. The CDR3 totals 16 residues. The V end was cut by 2 bases, the J end by 0 bases, with 14 bases between. Peripheral blood came from all dose cohorts at three timepoints. Generated by immunoSEQ multiplex PCR, the TCRdb table keeps only in-frame clones and is missing some. The sample includes some 150,000 clones, 90% of them seen just once. Whole-study results and caveats: Within 6 weeks, CD4+ and CD8+ blood T cells expanded clonally at 0.1 to 3.0 mg/kg. The work left the antigen specificity of expanded peripheral T cells undetermined.

A remark on this clone: Its antigen is still unknown.

The sequencing here drew on CD4+ or CD8+ T cells sorted from blood, taken in a trial of the OX40 agonist ivuxolimab. V is TRBV5-6 and J is TRBJ1-1; D may be TRBD1 (6 bases). This sequence was found in an adult with an advanced solid tumor such as melanoma, head and neck, liver or kidney cancer. The CDR3 nucleotides are TGTGCCAGCAGCTTAATGATACAGGGATTGAACACTGAAGCTTTCTTT. It is translated as CASSLMIQGLNTEAFF.